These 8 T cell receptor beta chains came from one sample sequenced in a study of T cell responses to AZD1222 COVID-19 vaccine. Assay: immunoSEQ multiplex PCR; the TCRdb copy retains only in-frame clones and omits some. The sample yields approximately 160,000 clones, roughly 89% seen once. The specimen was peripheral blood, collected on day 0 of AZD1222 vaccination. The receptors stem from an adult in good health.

This chain's CDR3 is CASSLGRALTDTQYF. For the CDR3, the DNA is TGTGCCAGCAGCTTAGGGAGGGCCTTAACAGATACGCAGTATTTT. This rearrangement joins TRBV5-5 to TRBJ2-3; 7 bases match TRBD2. Unmatched junction bases numbered 6, after V lost 2 bases and J lost 3 bases. CDR1 is SGHKS and CDR2 is YYEKEE in the germline V gene (reference sequence). The CDR3 is 15 residues long.

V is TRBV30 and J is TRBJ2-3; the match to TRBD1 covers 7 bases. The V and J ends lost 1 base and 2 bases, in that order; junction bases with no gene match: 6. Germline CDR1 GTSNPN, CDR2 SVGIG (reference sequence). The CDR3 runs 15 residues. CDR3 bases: TGTGCCTGGAGTGCGCGACAGGGAATCACAGATACGCAGTATTTT. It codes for CAWSARQGITDTQYF.

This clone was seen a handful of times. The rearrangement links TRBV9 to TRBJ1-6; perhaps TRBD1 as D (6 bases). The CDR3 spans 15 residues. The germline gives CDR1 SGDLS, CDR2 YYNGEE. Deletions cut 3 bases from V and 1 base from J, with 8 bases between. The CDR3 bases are TGTGCCAGCAGCGCACAGGGATCCTATAATTCACCCCTCCACTTT. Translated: CASSAQGSYNSPLHF.

This CDR3 reads CASSQEASRGFYGYTF. CDR3 bases: TGCGCCAGCAGCCAAGAGGCTAGCAGGGGGTTCTATGGCTACACCTTC. This chain joins TRBV4-3 and TRBJ1-2, with TRBD1 matching over 7 bases. V lost 0 bases to trimming and J lost 4 bases; unmatched junction nucleotides: 8. This CDR3 is 16 amino acids long. CDR1 and CDR2 from the germline V gene are LGHNA and YSLEER.

The chain's CDR3 is CASSLGVEKLFF. CDR3 DNA: TGTGCCAGCAGCTTAGGGGTTGAAAAACTGTTTTTT. J is TRBJ1-4 and V is TRBV7-2; D unresolved. Trimming removed 1 base from V and 7 bases from J, with 4 bases in between. CDR3 length: 12 residues. Germline values: CDR1 SGHTA, CDR2 FQGNSA.

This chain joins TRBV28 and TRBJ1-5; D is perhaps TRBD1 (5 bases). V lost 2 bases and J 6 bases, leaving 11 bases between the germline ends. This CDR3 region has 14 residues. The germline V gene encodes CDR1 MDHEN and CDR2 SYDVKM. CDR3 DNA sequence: TGTGCCAGCAGTTTAGGGCAGGGTGGTCAGCCCCAGCATTTT. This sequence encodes CASSLGQGGQPQHF.

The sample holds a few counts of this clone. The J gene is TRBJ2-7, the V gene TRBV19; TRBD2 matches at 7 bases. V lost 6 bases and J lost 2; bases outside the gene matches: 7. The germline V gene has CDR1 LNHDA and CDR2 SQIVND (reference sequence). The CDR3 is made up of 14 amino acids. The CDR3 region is CASRPSGTTYEQYF. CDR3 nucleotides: TGTGCCAGTAGGCCTAGCGGCACTACCTACGAGCAGTACTTC.

The chain's CDR3 is CASSLVQSNQPQHF. The CDR3 region has the DNA TGTGCCAGCAGCTTGGTTCAAAGCAATCAGCCCCAGCATTTT. The chain carries TRBV7-9 and TRBJ1-5; D is unresolved. V was pared by 3 bases and J by 1 base, with 7 bases between. The CDR3 runs 14 residues. Germline CDR1 and CDR2: SEHNR and FQNEAQ (reference sequence).